The sequence of this T cell receptor (beta chain) was determined in a study of CD4 and CD8 cells across lung adenocarcinoma regions. Each CDR3 protein gets one entry after TCRdb re-called the PCR reads with MiXCR. The sample consists of 5,500 to 7,000 distinct CDR3 sequences, approximately 51% of them appearing once. CDR3 size: 12 residues. Germline CDR1 and CDR2: KGHSH and LQKENI. Samples came from patients with localized non-small cell lung adenocarcinoma. Sample: CD8+ T cells from the margin of a lung tumor. The V and J genes are TRBV18 and TRBJ2-5; 9 bases align to TRBD1. The J call is in doubt because the DNA end fits TRBJ2-7 better. The receptor's source is a male donor with lung adenocarcinoma. The CD4 and CD8 labels of this study may be unreliable. In nucleotides, the CDR3 is TGTGCCAGCTCCTTGACAGGGGGCGAGCAGTACTTC. Translation gives CASSLTGGEQYF.